Shown below are 16 T cell receptor beta chains from a single sample sequenced in a study of blood T cell repertoires in COVID-19. Some clones are missing from TCRdb's copy, which holds only in-frame ones; the method was immunoSEQ multiplex PCR. The data contain some 81,000 clones, around 96% of them singletons. The sequencing input was peripheral blood. The receptors here all came from a human donor with active COVID-19. The donor label of this sample is uncertain.

The chain has TRBV19 and TRBJ2-7, with 8 positions matching TRBD1. This CDR3 region has 14 residues. The trim removed 6 bases at V and 4 bases at J, leaving 8 bases unmatched. Germline V lookup: CDR1 LNHDA, CDR2 SQIVND (reference sequence). This CDR3 is CASSPDRGGYEQYF. Here the CDR3 DNA reads TGTGCCAGTAGCCCCGACAGGGGAGGTTACGAGCAGTACTTC.

The chain couples TRBV6-5 to TRBJ2-3; D perhaps matches TRBD1 (7 bases). Germline V gene data show CDR1 as MNHEY and CDR2 as SVGAGI. This CDR3 is built from 15 residues. Trimming stripped 6 bases from V and 2 bases from J, with 15 bases between. CDR3 nucleotides: TGTGCCAGCAGCCTAGGGGGCGGGAACACAGATACGCAGTATTTT. Translating it yields CASSLGGGNTDTQYF.

The CDR3 region has the DNA TGTGCCAGCTCACCCACGGGAGGACAGGGGGCCGGTAGCAACGAGCAGTACTTC. Its translation: CASSPTGGQGAGSNEQYF. The V call is TRBV18, the J call TRBJ2-7; 11 bases are shared with TRBD1. Germline assignment: CDR1 KGHSH and CDR2 LQKENI. This CDR3 contains 18 residues. The ends lost 3 bases at V and 5 bases at J; junction bases unmatched: 15. Variable domain in full (rest from reference TRBV18 and TRBJ2-7): NAGVMQNPRHLVRRRGQEARLRCSPMKGHSHVYWYRQLPEEGLKFMVYLQKENIIDESGMPKERFSAEFPKEGPSILRIQQVVRGDSAAYFCASSPTGGQGAGSNEQYFGPGTRLTVT.

The V and J genes are TRBV3-1 (or the pseudogene TRBV3-2) and TRBJ2-3, with D perhaps matching TRBD1 (6 bases). Germline CDR1 and CDR2: LGHDT and YNNKEL (reference sequence). V lost 1 base, J lost 6 bases, and 14 bases lay in between. CDR3 length equals 15 residues. The CDR3 DNA follows: TGTGCCAGCAGCCAAGTGGGGGCCCGGCGGGATACGCAGTATTTT. This gives the protein CASSQVGARRDTQYF.

V usage is TRBV5-1 and J usage is TRBJ1-1; TRBD1 might be the D (6 bases). Germline V gene sequence: CDR1 SGHRS, CDR2 YFSETQ. The germline V and J ends were trimmed by 2 bases and 0 bases, with 11 bases remaining between them. The CDR3 runs to 15 residues. For the CDR3, the DNA is TGCGCCAGCAGCTTACAGGGTCCCATGAACACTGAAGCTTTCTTT. This encodes CASSLQGPMNTEAFF.

This chain joins TRBV29-1 and TRBJ2-7; D possibly corresponds to TRBD1 (5 bases). CDR1 and CDR2 (germline): SQVTM, ANQGSEA. The CDR3 runs to 13 residues. V lost 5 bases, J lost 3 bases, and 14 bases lay in between. The CDR3 DNA reads TGCAGCGTTAGAATAACAGGCGTCTACGAGCAGTACTTC. The encoded protein is CSVRITGVYEQYF.

V usage is TRBV5-6 and J usage is TRBJ2-2; perhaps TRBD2 as D (6 bases). From germline, CDR1 is SGHDT and CDR2 YYEEEE. The CDR3 extends over 14 amino acids. V lost 4 bases, J lost 4 bases, and 11 bases lay in between. The CDR3 protein is CASSGGTGTGELFF. CDR3 nucleotide sequence: TGTGCCAGCAGCGGAGGGACGGGCACCGGGGAGCTGTTTTTT.

This clone was seen a few times. This chain links TRBV3-1 (or the pseudogene TRBV3-2) with TRBJ1-5; 9 bases are shared with TRBD1. Germline V gives CDR1 LGHDT, CDR2 YNNKEL (reference sequence). Trimming at V came to 4 bases and at J to 9 bases, leaving 7 bases not matched to a gene. This CDR3 is built from 14 residues. The CDR3 protein is CASSRGQGGMPQHF. The DNA for the CDR3 is TGTGCCAGCAGCCGGGGACAGGGAGGGATGCCCCAGCATTTT.

The chain links TRBV11-2 to TRBJ2-7, with 12 bases lining up with TRBD2. This CDR3 has 15 residues. Germline V gives CDR1 SGHAT, CDR2 FQNNGV. V lost 6 bases to trimming and J lost 5 bases; unmatched junction nucleotides: 8. CDR3 sequence: CASRNPSGRADEQYF. For the CDR3, the DNA is TGTGCCAGCAGAAATCCTAGCGGGAGGGCCGACGAGCAGTACTTC. Variable domain in full (rest from reference TRBV11-2 and TRBJ2-7): EAGVAQSPRYKIIEKRQSVAFWCNPISGHATLYWYQQILGQGPKLLIQFQNNGVVDDSQLPKDRFSAERLKGVDSTLKIQPAKLEDSAVYLCASRNPSGRADEQYFGPGTRLTVT.

The chain uses TRBV6-6 and TRBJ2-1; D might be TRBD1 (8 bases). In germline, CDR1 is MNHNY, CDR2 SVGAGI (reference sequence). The CDR3 loop spans 19 amino acids. V was trimmed by 6 bases and J by 4 bases, leaving 28 bases between them. CDR3: CASSRRDRGLASGYNEQFF. DNA for the CDR3: TGTGCCAGCAGCCGAAGAGACAGGGGTTTGGCTAGCGGATACAATGAGCAGTTCTTC.

J is TRBJ2-1 and V is TRBV20-1; no firm D call. From germline, CDR1 is DFQATT and CDR2 SNEGSKA (reference sequence). The CDR3 is 15 amino acids. V lost 3 bases and J 6 bases, leaving 18 bases between the germline ends. The CDR3 DNA reads as TGCAGTGCTAGTCCGGTTTCTCAACCGCTCAATGAGCAGTTCTTC. Its translation: CSASPVSQPLNEQFF.

The chain couples TRBV27 to TRBJ1-2, with D possibly TRBD1 on 6 matching bases. V shed 5 bases and J shed 8 bases, with 21 bases lying between them. This CDR3 has 15 amino acids. Germline V gene lookup returns CDR1 MNHEY and CDR2 SMNVEV (reference sequence). CDR3 amino acids: CASSPNVDRYRGYTF. The CDR3 region has the DNA TGTGCCAGCAGTCCCAACGTCGACAGGTATAGGGGCTACACCTTC.

This chain joins TRBV5-1 and TRBJ1-2; TRBD1 is a possible D gene (5 bases). Germline V gives CDR1 SGHRS, CDR2 YFSETQ. The CDR3 covers 15 residues. V was pared by 4 bases and J by 3 bases, with 16 bases between. The CDR3 is CASSPSGGGDYGYTF. CDR3 in DNA: TGCGCCAGCAGCCCCTCCGGGGGAGGCGACTATGGCTACACCTTC.

As for this clone: The junction shows a germline mismatch at one end, possibly a read error. This chain links TRBV7-7 with TRBJ2-5; perhaps TRBD2 as D (6 bases). This CDR3 region has 15 residues. Germline V gene sequence: CDR1 SSHAT, CDR2 FNYEAQ (reference sequence). CDR3 sequence: CASTPTAGNQETQYF. CDR3 DNA sequence: TGTGCTAGCACTCCCACCGCGGGGAACCAAGAGACCCAGTACTTC. The variable domain in full, completed from reference TRBV7-7 and TRBJ2-5, reads GAGVSQSPRYKVTKRGQDVTLRCDPISSHATLYWYQQALGQGPEFLTYFNYEAQPDKSGLPSDRFSAERPEGSISTLTIQRTEQRDSAMYRCASTPTAGNQETQYFGPGTRLLVL.

This chain links TRBV6-5 with TRBJ1-1; D possibly corresponds to TRBD1 (5 bases). The CDR3 is made up of 16 amino acids. Trimming cost V 4 bases and J 1 base, with 16 bases left between them. Germline V gene lookup returns CDR1 MNHEY and CDR2 SVGAGI. This CDR3 reads CASSSRGAGRNTEAFF. CDR3 DNA sequence: TGTGCCAGCAGTTCTAGGGGCGCAGGCCGGAACACTGAAGCTTTCTTT.

The DNA for the CDR3 is TGTGCCATCAGGAAAGATCTAGCGGGGGACACAGATACGCAGTATTTT. Its protein is CAIRKDLAGDTDTQYF. The chain uses TRBV10-3 and TRBJ2-3, with TRBD2 matching 10 bases. There are 16 residues in the CDR3. The germline gives CDR1 ENHRY, CDR2 SYGVKD. V lost 6 bases and J lost 2; bases outside the gene matches: 8.